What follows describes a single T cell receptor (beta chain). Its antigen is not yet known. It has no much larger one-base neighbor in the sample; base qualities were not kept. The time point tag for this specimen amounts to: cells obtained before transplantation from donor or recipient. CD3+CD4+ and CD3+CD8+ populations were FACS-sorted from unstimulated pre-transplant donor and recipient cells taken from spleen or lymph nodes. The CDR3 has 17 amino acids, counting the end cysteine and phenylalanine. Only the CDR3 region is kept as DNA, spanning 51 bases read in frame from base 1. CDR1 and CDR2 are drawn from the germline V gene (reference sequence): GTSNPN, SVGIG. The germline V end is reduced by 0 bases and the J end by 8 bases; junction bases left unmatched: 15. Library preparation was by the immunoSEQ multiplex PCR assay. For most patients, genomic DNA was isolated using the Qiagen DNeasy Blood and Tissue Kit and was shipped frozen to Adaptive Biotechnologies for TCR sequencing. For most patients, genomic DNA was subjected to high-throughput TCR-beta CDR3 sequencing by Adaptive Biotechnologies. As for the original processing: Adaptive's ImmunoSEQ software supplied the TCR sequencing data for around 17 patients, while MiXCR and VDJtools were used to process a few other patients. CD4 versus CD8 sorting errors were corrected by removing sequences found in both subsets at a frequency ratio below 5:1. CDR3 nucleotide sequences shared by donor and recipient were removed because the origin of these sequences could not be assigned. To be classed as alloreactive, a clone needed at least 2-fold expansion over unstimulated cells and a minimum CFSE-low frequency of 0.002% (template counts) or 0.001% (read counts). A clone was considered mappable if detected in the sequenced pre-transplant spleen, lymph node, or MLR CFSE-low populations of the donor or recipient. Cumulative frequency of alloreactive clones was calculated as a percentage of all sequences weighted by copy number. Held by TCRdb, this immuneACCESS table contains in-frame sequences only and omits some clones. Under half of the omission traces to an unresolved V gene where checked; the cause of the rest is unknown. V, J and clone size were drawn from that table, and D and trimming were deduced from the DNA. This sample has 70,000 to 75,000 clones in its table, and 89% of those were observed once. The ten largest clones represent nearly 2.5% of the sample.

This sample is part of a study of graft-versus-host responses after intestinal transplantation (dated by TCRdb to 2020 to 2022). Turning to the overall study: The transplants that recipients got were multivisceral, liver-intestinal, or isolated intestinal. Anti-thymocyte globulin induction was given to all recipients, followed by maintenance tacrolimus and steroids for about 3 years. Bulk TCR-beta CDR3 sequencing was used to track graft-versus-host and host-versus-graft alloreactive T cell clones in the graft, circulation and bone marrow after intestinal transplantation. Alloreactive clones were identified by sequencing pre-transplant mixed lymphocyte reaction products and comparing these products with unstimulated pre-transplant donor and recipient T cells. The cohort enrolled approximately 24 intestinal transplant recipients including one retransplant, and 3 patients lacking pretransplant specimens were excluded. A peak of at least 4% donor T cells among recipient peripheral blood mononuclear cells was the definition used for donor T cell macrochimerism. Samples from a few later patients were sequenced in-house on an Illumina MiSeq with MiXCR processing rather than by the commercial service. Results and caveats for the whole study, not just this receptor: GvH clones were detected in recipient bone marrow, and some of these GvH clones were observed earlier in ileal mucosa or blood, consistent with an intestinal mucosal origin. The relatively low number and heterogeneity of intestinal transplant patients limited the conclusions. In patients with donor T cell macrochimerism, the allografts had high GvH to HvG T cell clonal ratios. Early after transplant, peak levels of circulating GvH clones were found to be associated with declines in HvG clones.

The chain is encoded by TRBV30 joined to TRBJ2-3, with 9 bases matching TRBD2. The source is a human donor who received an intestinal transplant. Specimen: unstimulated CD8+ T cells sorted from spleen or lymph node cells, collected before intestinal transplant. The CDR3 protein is CAWSVPGGGALSSTQYF. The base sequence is TGTGCCTGGAGTGTACCCGGCGGGGGGGCCCTTTCAAGTACGCAGTATTTT.